The rows below give T cell receptor beta chains drawn from one sample of a study of blood T cell repertoires in COVID-19. Libraries were prepared by immunoSEQ multiplex PCR; TCRdb keeps only in-frame clonotypes and omits some of them. Of tens of thousands of clones listed, around four fifths are singletons. The specimen was peripheral blood. The receptor set was obtained from a man in his sixties with active COVID-19. CDR3s include the opening cysteine and the closing phenylalanine or tryptophan. D genes are given only for firm matches. Size tells how often a clone was seen (once, few, many) or the class of an expanded clone, and some rows leave it out.

j_call v_call clone_size d_call cdr3_aa cdr3_nt
TRBJ2-7 TRBV29-1 few TRBD1 CSVTGTGAYEQYF TGCAGCGTAACCGGGACAGGGGCCTACGAGCAGTACTTC
TRBJ2-1 TRBV19 . TRBD1 CASSSLGQAHNEQFF TGTGCCAGTAGTAGCCTTGGACAGGCCCACAATGAGCAGTTCTTC
TRBJ2-2 TRBV30 . TRBD2 CAWSRGLSSGELFF TGTGCCTGGAGTAGGGGACTATCCTCCGGGGAGCTGTTTTTT
TRBJ2-5 TRBV5-6 . TRBD2 CASSLSLAGVQETQYF TGTGCCAGCAGCTTGAGCCTAGCGGGAGTTCAAGAGACCCAGTACTTC
TRBJ1-1 TRBV7-9 . TRBD1 CASSASDRGQAEAFF TGTGCCAGCAGCGCCTCCGACAGGGGGCAAGCTGAAGCTTTCTTT
TRBJ1-2 TRBV24-1 few TRBD1 CATWDRTYGYTF TGTGCCACGTGGGACAGAACCTATGGCTACACCTTC
TRBJ1-1 TRBV4-2 . . CASSQAPRQMNTEAFF TGTGCCAGCAGCCAAGCCCCGAGACAGATGAACACTGAAGCTTTCTTT
TRBJ1-5 TRBV4-1 . . CASSQDRPVYQPQHF TGCGCCAGCAGCCAAGATCGTCCCGTATATCAGCCCCAGCATTTT
TRBJ2-5 TRBV7-5 . . CARSPTPGLGQETQYF TGTGCCAGAAGCCCTACACCGGGACTAGGGCAAGAGACCCAGTACTTC
TRBJ1-4 TRBV4-2 . . CASTLVTGWKTVF TGTGCCAGCACCCTTGTTACAGGTTGGAAAACTGTTTTT
TRBJ2-7 TRBV13 . TRBD1 CASSTQGAPYEQYF TGTGCCAGCAGCACCCAGGGGGCGCCCTACGAGCAGTACTTC
TRBJ1-5 TRBV4-1 . . CASSPDSENQPQHF TGCGCCAGCAGCCCCGACAGTGAAAATCAGCCCCAGCATTTT
TRBJ2-1 TRBV11-2 . TRBD2 CASTPRGGTYNEQFF TGTGCCAGCACCCCCCGGGGGGGCACCTACAATGAGCAGTTCTTC
TRBJ1-2 TRBV30 . . CAWSPPGDYGYTF TGTGCCTGGAGTCCGCCGGGGGACTATGGCTACACCTTC